A selection of T cell receptor beta chains follows, all from one sample in a study of radiation and T cells in renal cell carcinoma. Clones were read by immunoSEQ multiplex PCR, and TCRdb kept only the in-frame ones, dropping some. This sample has about 130,000 clones, with 81% found just once. Sample: blood, taken from a patient whose treatment included radiotherapy and nephrectomy. The origin of the receptors is a man aged 50 to 60 with renal cell carcinoma. CDR3s include the opening cysteine and the closing phenylalanine or tryptophan.

>TRBJ2-5|TRBV5-1
CASATRIQETQYF
>TRBJ1-5|TRBV19
CASSEGVAWPQHF
>TRBJ2-1|TRBV9
CASSVVTRVGDNEQFF
>TRBJ2-1|TRBV10-3
CAISDGRGDYNEQFF
>TRBJ2-4|TRBV5-4
CASSLFSGTGRSAQYF
>TRBJ2-5|TRBV6-5
CASSAAGGAWETQYF
>TRBJ2-3|TRBV4-2
CASSEEVSGTPSTDTQYF
>TRBJ2-3|TRBV6-5
CASRIQGASTDTQYF
>TRBJ2-3|TRBV6-6
CASSDPGLATDTQYF
>TRBJ2-2|TRBV7-9
CASSPFFDSGELFF
>TRBJ2-7|TRBV5-1
CASSRATSGSSEQYF
>TRBJ1-5|TRBV18
CASSGTASLAPQHF
>TRBJ1-5|TRBV7-8
CASSSRQGSQPQHF
>TRBJ1-1|TRBV2
CASSDGTGDFNTEAFF
>TRBJ1-1|TRBV9
CASSTGKGNTEAFF
>TRBJ1-4|TRBV5-1
CASSLYGTEKLFF
>TRBJ2-1|TRBV7-8
CASRTAYNEQFF
>TRBJ2-7|TRBV6-1
CASSPLAGGSYEQYF
>TRBJ2-7|TRBV30
CAWSRDRGSQYF
>TRBJ1-5|TRBV12-5
CASGPDRYQPQHF
>TRBJ2-7|TRBV6-1
CASVFGYEQYF
>TRBJ1-1|TRBV5-4
CASSLQGANTEAFF
>TRBJ2-7|TRBV6-5
CASSYGAGGYEQYF
>TRBJ2-3|TRBV7-2
CASSQGRGGVYTQYF
>TRBJ2-5|TRBV10-1
CASSGDPQETQYF
>TRBJ2-3|TRBV9
CASSVGYDTQYF
>TRBJ2-7|TRBV2
CASGRRAIPDEQYF
>TRBJ1-2|TRBV6-6
CASSRLFRGARNGYTF
>TRBJ1-5|TRBV7-2
CASSPGTDQPQHF
>TRBJ1-6|TRBV6-1
CAGGGDDSPLHF
>TRBJ2-1|TRBV25-1
CASSNPPGTSGSDEQFF
>TRBJ2-1|TRBV7-3
CASSLSSSSYNEQFF
>TRBJ1-2|TRBV2
CASSDQGKFYGYTF
>TRBJ1-3|TRBV5-1
CASRPGQGFGNTIYF
>TRBJ2-2|TRBV4-1
CASSPDRNTGELFF
>TRBJ1-5|TRBV6-5
CASSFTGGNQPQHF
>TRBJ2-7|TRBV4-1
CASSQDWVAGGPVRQYF
>TRBJ2-2|TRBV5-1
CASSLVPTGELFF
>TRBJ1-2|TRBV6-5
CASRPDRTNYGYTF
>TRBJ2-5|TRBV6-5
CASSLGTAGVETQYF
>TRBJ2-5|TRBV25-1
CASSADPRETQYF
>TRBJ2-1|TRBV29-1
CSVSAGDYNEQFF
>TRBJ2-5|TRBV4-2
CASSQDGYVVGGETQYF
>TRBJ2-7|TRBV20-1
CSARPIYEQYF
>TRBJ2-7|TRBV30
CAWRRTSGNSYEQYF